Below, 24 T cell receptor beta chains from the same sample are listed, as sequenced in a study of CD4 T cells in relation to SARS-CoV-2 and coronaviruses. Unexposed donor CD4+ T cells date from about 2011-2018, before the COVID-19 pandemic. CD4+ T cells were isolated from the cells after nine to eleven days of culture. These receptors have no known antigen. The method was immunoSEQ multiplex PCR; TCRdb's version includes in-frame clones alone and lacks a portion of them. The profile shows 20,000 to 25,000 clones, roughly 76% of them singletons. Sequencing used CD4+ T cells from PBMCs, cultured in vitro. Every receptor here comes from a human donor in good health.

J is TRBJ2-3 and V is TRBV21-1; the listed D gene, TRBD2, was not tested against the DNA. TRBV21-1 is designated a pseudogene. The CDR3 consists of 17 residues. CDR3 coding DNA: TGTGCCAGCAGCAAAGGTGAGGAGCCGCGGGGGGGGGATACGCAGTATTTT. Translating gives CASSKGEEPRGGDTQYF.

V gene TRBV5-1 combines with J gene TRBJ2-7; no reliable D call. The CDR3 is 15 amino acids. Trimming removed 4 bases from V and 2 bases from J, with 16 bases in between. Per germline, CDR1 SGHRS and CDR2 YFSETQ. Here the CDR3 reads CASSPVGQPPYEQYF. The CDR3 nucleotides read TGCGCCAGCAGCCCTGTCGGCCAACCGCCCTACGAGCAGTACTTC.

This clone was detected only a few times. V and J are TRBV7-9 and TRBJ2-2; 7 bases align to TRBD2. With 2 bases clipped from V and 4 bases from J, the junction kept 7 bases outside the gene matches. CDR1 is SEHNR, CDR2 FQNEAQ, per germline (reference sequence). The CDR3 is 16 residues long. CDR3 bases: TGTGCCAGCAGCTTACTAGACGGGAGGACCACCGGGGAGCTGTTTTTT. Protein product: CASSLLDGRTTGELFF.

The chain carries TRBV7-9 and TRBJ2-5, with D possibly being TRBD2 (7 bases). The length of the CDR3 is 17 residues. CDR1 is SEHNR and CDR2 is FQNEAQ in the germline V gene (reference sequence). The V end was cut by 7 bases, the J end by 4 bases, with 25 bases between. The CDR3 sequence is CASTLKGGRKGGETQYF. The DNA of the CDR3 is TGTGCCAGCACCTTGAAGGGGGGGAGGAAGGGGGGAGAGACCCAGTACTTC.

The rearrangement links TRBV30 to TRBJ1-5; the match to TRBD1 covers 9 bases. The CDR3 spans 16 residues. After removal of 0 bases from V and 7 bases from J, the junction contained 10 bases not matched to a gene. Germline CDR1 GTSNPN, CDR2 SVGIG (reference sequence). CDR3 region: CAWSVGWGTGHQPQHF. Written as DNA, the CDR3 is TGTGCCTGGAGTGTAGGTTGGGGGACAGGGCACCAGCCCCAGCATTTT. Filled out from reference TRBV30 and TRBJ1-5, the complete variable domain reads SQTIHQWPATLVQPVGSPLSLECTVEGTSNPNLYWYRQAAGRGLQLLFYSVGIGQISSEVPQNLSASRPQDRQFILSSKKLLLSDSGFYLCAWSVGWGTGHQPQHFGDGTRLSIL.

The chain has TRBV3-1 (or the pseudogene TRBV3-2) and TRBJ1-2, with D maybe TRBD1 (5 bases). CDR3 length equals 14 residues. The germline gives CDR1 LGHDT, CDR2 YNNKEL (reference sequence). With 4 bases removed from V and 0 bases from J, the gap between germline ends came to 9 bases. For the CDR3, the DNA is TGTGCCAGCAGCCCAGGGTGGTCTAACTATGGCTACACCTTC. The encoded protein is CASSPGWSNYGYTF.

The chain couples TRBV18 to TRBJ2-7; TRBD1 agrees at 9 bases. This CDR3 is 15 amino acids long. Germline CDR1 KGHSH, CDR2 LQKENI. J lost 6 bases, V lost 5 bases, and 11 bases had no gene match. CDR3 residues: CASSSTGGADSEQYF. CDR3 sequence (DNA): TGTGCCAGCTCATCAACAGGGGGCGCGGACAGCGAGCAGTACTTC.

This chain connects TRBV4-1 to TRBJ1-1, with 7 bases fitting TRBD1. J was trimmed by 0 bases and V by 5 bases; bases with no gene match: 12. The CDR3 contains 17 residues. Germline values: CDR1 MGHRA, CDR2 YSYEKL. CDR3 DNA: TGCGCCAGCAGCAAAGGGACAGCCGACTATTTGAACACTGAAGCTTTCTTT. Protein: CASSKGTADYLNTEAFF.

This clone is labeled as large. The J gene is TRBJ2-1, the V gene TRBV11-2; TRBD2 agrees at 7 bases. V lost 6 bases, J lost 9 bases, and 11 bases stayed unmatched. The germline CDR1 and CDR2 sequences are SGHAT and FQNNGV. The CDR3 extends over 14 amino acids. For the CDR3, the DNA is TGTGCCAGCAGAACTAGCGCTACTCAGGGTGAGCAGTTCTTC. The encoded protein is CASRTSATQGEQFF.

CDR3 in DNA: TGTGCCAGCTCACCGGGACTCAACAATGAGCAGTTCTTC. It is translated as CASSPGLNNEQFF. The V and J genes are TRBV18 and TRBJ2-1, with D tentatively TRBD2 (6 bases). Deletions cut 3 bases from V and 5 bases from J, with 8 bases between. The germline V gene encodes CDR1 KGHSH and CDR2 LQKENI. The CDR3 covers 13 residues.

V gene TRBV28 combines with J gene TRBJ2-1, with D maybe TRBD1 (6 bases). This CDR3 contains 16 residues. Germline assignment: CDR1 MDHEN and CDR2 SYDVKM. V shed 3 bases and J shed 3 bases, with 15 bases lying between them. The CDR3 loop reads CASSFPGASYYNEQFF. In DNA form, the CDR3 reads TGTGCCAGCAGTTTTCCAGGGGCTAGTTACTACAATGAGCAGTTCTTC.

V and J are TRBV10-1 and TRBJ1-1, with D uncertain. The germline V gene encodes CDR1 WNHNN and CDR2 SYGVQD (reference sequence). Trimming cost V 4 bases and J 0 bases, with 9 bases left between them. The CDR3 totals 14 residues. The CDR3 reads CASSALGMNTEAFF. DNA for the CDR3: TGCGCCAGCAGTGCATTGGGGATGAACACTGAAGCTTTCTTT.

This clone was seen just once. The V and J genes are TRBV28 and TRBJ2-7; D perhaps matches TRBD2 (6 bases). Trimming removed 7 bases from V and 2 bases from J, with 9 bases in between. The CDR3 runs 12 residues. The V gene's germline CDR1 is MDHEN and CDR2 SYDVKM. CDR3 bases: TGTGCCAGCATGGGACTTCCCTACGAGCAGTACTTC. This translates into CASMGLPYEQYF.

In its sample, this clone was seen once. The J gene is TRBJ1-1, the V gene TRBV5-6; 8 positions agree with TRBD1. Per germline, CDR1 SGHDT and CDR2 YYEEEE. The CDR3 runs to 15 residues. V shed 2 bases and J 0 bases; nucleotides not matched to a gene: 3. The CDR3 is CASSFDRGMNTEAFF. The CDR3 DNA follows: TGTGCCAGCAGCTTTGACAGGGGCATGAACACTGAAGCTTTCTTT. The whole variable domain, remainder taken from reference TRBV5-6 and TRBJ1-1, is DAGVTQSPTHLIKTRGQQVTLRCSPKSGHDTVSWYQQALGQGPQFIFQYYEEEERQRGNFPDRFSGHQFPNYSSELNVNALLLGDSALYLCASSFDRGMNTEAFFGQGTRLTVV.

V gene TRBV29-1 combines with J gene TRBJ2-5, with TRBD1 matching over 12 bases. Germline lookup yields CDR1 SQVTM and CDR2 ANQGSEA. The J segment lost 5 bases and the V segment lost 6 bases, leaving 4 bases of the junction unmatched. This CDR3 has 13 residues. The CDR3 sequence: CSVGQGAVETQYF. CDR3 nucleotide sequence: TGCAGCGTGGGACAGGGGGCTGTTGAGACCCAGTACTTC.

This clone occurred once. This chain uses TRBV18 with TRBJ2-2, with TRBD1 identical over 10 bases. Losses at the gene ends were 4 bases for V and 0 bases for J; bases not matched to a gene: 5. The CDR3 sequence is 17 residues long. Germline CDR1 reads KGHSH; CDR2 reads LQKENI. The CDR3 DNA reads TGTGCCAGCTCACTGGGACAGGGGTCATCGAACACCGGGGAGCTGTTTTTT. This translates into CASSLGQGSSNTGELFF. Filled out from reference TRBV18 and TRBJ2-2, the complete variable domain reads NAGVMQNPRHLVRRRGQEARLRCSPMKGHSHVYWYRQLPEEGLKFMVYLQKENIIDESGMPKERFSAEFPKEGPSILRIQQVVRGDSAAYFCASSLGQGSSNTGELFFGEGSRLTVL.

This rearrangement joins TRBV20-1 to TRBJ1-6; TRBD1 is a possible D gene (6 bases). From germline, CDR1 is DFQATT and CDR2 SNEGSKA (reference sequence). This CDR3 is built from 11 residues. V dropped 3 bases and J dropped 15 bases, with 12 bases sitting between them. The CDR3 region is CSASPGVGLHF. The CDR3 nucleotides read TGCAGTGCTAGTCCAGGGGTAGGCCTCCACTTT.

The rearrangement links TRBV10-3 to TRBJ2-1; unclear D gene. Trimming shortened V by 5 bases and J by 1 base, and 6 bases separated the two germline ends. Per the germline V gene, CDR1 is ENHRY and CDR2 is SYGVKD. The CDR3 has 13 amino acids. This CDR3 is CAISLQSYNEQFF. The DNA of the CDR3 is TGTGCCATCAGTCTCCAGTCCTACAATGAGCAGTTCTTC.

V gene TRBV5-1 combines with J gene TRBJ2-7; TRBD1 matches at 10 bases. Germline trimming cut 1 base from V and 6 bases from J; bases unmatched to any gene: 7. The CDR3 is made up of 15 amino acids. The germline V gene has CDR1 SGHRS and CDR2 YFSETQ. CDR3 region: CASSLLGQGRFEQYF. The DNA for the CDR3 is TGCGCCAGCAGCTTGCTGGGACAGGGGCGCTTCGAGCAGTACTTC. Together with reference TRBV5-1 and TRBJ2-7, the CDR3 gives the full variable domain: KAGVTQTPRYLIKTRGQQVTLSCSPISGHRSVSWYQQTPGQGLQFLFEYFSETQRNKGNFPGRFSGRQFSNSRSEMNVSTLELGDSALYLCASSLLGQGRFEQYFGPGTRLTVT.

This sequence joins TRBV30 and TRBJ1-5; tentative D call: TRBD1 (5 bases). Trimming took 3 bases from V and 7 from J, leaving 13 bases between them. This CDR3 spans 13 amino acids. Germline V lookup: CDR1 GTSNPN, CDR2 SVGIG (reference sequence). CDR3 DNA sequence: TGTGCCTGGAGGCTGAGCCCAGGGCAGCCCCAGCATTTT. This gives the protein CAWRLSPGQPQHF.

The chain carries TRBV6-5 and TRBJ2-7; 10 bases agree with TRBD2. Trimming removed 5 bases from V and 5 bases from J; junction bases left unmatched: 6. CDR1 and CDR2 from the germline V gene are MNHEY and SVGAGI. The CDR3 loop spans 14 amino acids. CDR3 protein: CASSPSGRYHEQYF. As DNA, the CDR3 is TGTGCCAGCAGTCCTAGCGGGAGATACCACGAGCAGTACTTC.

The gene calls are TRBV10-3 and TRBJ2-5; TRBD2 might be the D (7 bases). CDR3 length: 17 amino acids. V was trimmed by 10 bases and J by 5 bases, leaving 29 bases between them. CDR1 is ENHRY, CDR2 SYGVKD, per germline. CDR3 region: CASRTPRGHDGRETQYF. The CDR3 nucleotides read TGTGCCAGTCGTACGCCGCGGGGGCACGATGGGCGCGAGACCCAGTACTTC.

The V and J genes are TRBV24-1 and TRBJ2-1; D is tentatively TRBD1 or TRBD2 (5 bases each). V was clipped by 12 bases and J by 6 bases, with 20 bases between them. The CDR3 is 14 residues long. CDR1 is KGHDR and CDR2 is SFDVKD in the germline V gene. The CDR3 DNA sequence: TGTGCCTCATCGTGGGGGATGTATGGCAATGAGCAGTTCTTC. Translating gives CASSWGMYGNEQFF.

Only a few counts were recorded for this clone. The rearrangement joins TRBV19 to TRBJ1-4, with TRBD1 identical over 9 bases. CDR1 LNHDA and CDR2 SQIVND come from the germline V gene (reference sequence). V was clipped by 3 bases and J by 8 bases; unmatched bases: 7. This CDR3 contains 15 residues. DNA for the CDR3: TGTGCCAGTAGTATGTACAGGGGGCTTCGGGAAAAACTGTTTTTT. Translated: CASSMYRGLREKLFF.